This passage covers 18 T cell receptor beta chains from one sample sequenced in a study of blood T cell repertoires in COVID-19. Here immunoSEQ multiplex PCR was the method, and the copy in TCRdb shows in-frame clones only, minus some. The sample includes around 70,000 clones, roughly three quarters of them seen just once. The specimen sequenced was peripheral blood. The source of these receptors is a human donor in a cohort sampled during active COVID-19.

This sequence joins TRBV6-5 and TRBJ2-3; D unresolved. The V and J ends lost 5 bases and 2 bases respectively, with 11 bases between them. The germline CDR1 and CDR2 sequences are MNHEY and SVGAGI. CDR3 length equals 14 residues. The CDR3, as DNA: TGTGCCAGCAGTAAACTTACAGCCACAGATACGCAGTATTTT. This encodes CASSKLTATDTQYF.

The rearrangement joins TRBV21-1 to TRBJ2-7; the DNA was not compared with TRBD2, the D call given in the table. TRBV21-1 counts as a pseudogene. This CDR3 region has 17 residues. CDR3 coding DNA: TGTGCCATCGTAGCGGAGGAGAGAGAGCCGGGGCTCTACGAGCAGTACGTC. Translation gives CAIVAEEREPGLYEQYV.

The chain has TRBV29-1 and TRBJ2-1, with D unclear. Germline V gene data show CDR1 as SQVTM and CDR2 as ANQGSEA. Trimming shortened V by 6 bases and J by 6 bases, and 18 bases separated the two germline ends. CDR3 length equals 14 residues. The CDR3 DNA reads as TGCAGCGTAGTCTTTGTTCGCTACCTCAATGAGCAGTTCTTC. Amino acids: CSVVFVRYLNEQFF.

The chain carries TRBV18 and TRBJ2-3, with 7 bases aligning to TRBD2. There are 18 residues in the CDR3. The germline gives CDR1 KGHSH, CDR2 LQKENI. With V trimmed by 1 base and J by 4 bases, 14 bases remained unmatched. CDR3 nucleotide sequence: TGTGCCAGCTCACCACGCCCCACTAGCGCCTTAGGGGCAGATACGCAGTATTTT. This gives the protein CASSPRPTSALGADTQYF.

The rearrangement uses TRBV19 and TRBJ1-5; D uncertain. The CDR3 has 15 residues. V was shortened by 10 bases and J by 3 bases, with 19 bases between the two germline ends. The germline V gene has CDR1 LNHDA and CDR2 SQIVND (reference sequence). The CDR3 coding sequence is TGTGCCACCGGGGTGACTTTTGAACTCAATCAGCCCCAGCATTTT. It codes for CATGVTFELNQPQHF.

The gene calls are TRBV6-5 and TRBJ2-7; possibly TRBD1 for D (6 bases). This CDR3 is 15 amino acids long. V lost 5 bases and J 0 bases, leaving 14 bases between the germline ends. The germline V gene encodes CDR1 MNHEY and CDR2 SVGAGI. The CDR3 DNA follows: TGTGCCAGCAGTACCACCGGACAGCACTCCTACGAGCAGTACTTC. This sequence encodes CASSTTGQHSYEQYF.

V is TRBV4-2 and J is TRBJ2-5, with 7 bases matching TRBD2. Germline lookup yields CDR1 LGHNA and CDR2 YNFKEQ. This CDR3 is 14 amino acids long. V gave up 3 bases and J gave up 6 bases; unmatched junction bases: 7. CDR3 nucleotide sequence: TGTGCCAGCAGCCAGGCGGGGGACGGGAAGACCCAGTACTTC. Its protein product is CASSQAGDGKTQYF.

The rearrangement links TRBV19 to TRBJ2-3; 14 bases are a match to TRBD2. Per the germline V gene, CDR1 is LNHDA and CDR2 is SQIVND (reference sequence). The junction had 6 bases not matched to a gene; V was cut back by 5 bases and J by 5 bases. This CDR3 is built from 16 residues. CDR3 residues: CASSLGLAGGGDTQYF. The CDR3 coding sequence is TGTGCCAGTAGTCTCGGACTAGCGGGAGGAGGAGATACGCAGTATTTT.

This clone was counted a single time. The V gene is TRBV21-1, the J gene TRBJ2-7; the table's D gene call, TRBD1, was not cross checked with the DNA. TRBV21-1 is a pseudogene locus. The CDR3 consists of 13 residues. CDR3 DNA: TGTGCCAGCAGAGAGGACAGAACCTACGAGCAGTACGTC. Translating it yields CASREDRTYEQYV.

The J gene is TRBJ2-7, the V gene TRBV6-6, with 12 bases aligning to TRBD2. V was pared by 5 bases and J by 1 base, with 0 bases of the junction left unmatched. CDR3 length equals 14 residues. CDR1 and CDR2 from the germline V gene are MNHNY and SVGAGI (reference sequence). The CDR3 nucleotides are TGTGCCAGCAGTGGGACTAGCGGGTCCTACGAGCAGTACTTC. It codes for CASSGTSGSYEQYF.

The chain has TRBV2 and TRBJ1-1, with a weak D call TRBD1 (6 bases). CDR1 SNHLY and CDR2 FYNNEI come from the germline V gene. CDR3 length: 14 residues. The V end was cut by 4 bases, the J end by 4 bases, with 13 bases between. The CDR3 region is CASSGTARGTEAFF. The CDR3 DNA reads as TGTGCCAGCAGTGGGACAGCCCGGGGCACTGAAGCTTTCTTT.

The rearrangement uses TRBV7-2 and TRBJ1-5, with a tentative D call TRBD1 (6 bases). Trimming removed 2 bases at V and 6 bases at J, with 11 bases between. The germline gives CDR1 SGHTA, CDR2 FQGNSA. This CDR3 spans 14 amino acids. The CDR3 loop is CASSLSGASQPQHF. The CDR3, as DNA: TGTGCCAGCAGCTTATCAGGGGCTTCTCAGCCCCAGCATTTT.

The chain couples TRBV24-1 to TRBJ2-1; D is uncertain. Deletions cut 4 bases from V and 10 bases from J, with 10 bases between. The CDR3 is 12 residues long. Germline CDR1 reads KGHDR; CDR2 reads SFDVKD. CDR3 DNA: TGTGCCACCAGTGACCCTGACACGGAGCAGTTCTTC. Protein: CATSDPDTEQFF.

This clone showed up just a few times. V is TRBV6-4 and J is TRBJ2-3; D might be TRBD2 (6 bases). Between the trimmed V and J ends, which lost 6 bases and 6 bases, there was a span of 16 bases. This CDR3 has 14 amino acids. Germline-derived CDR1 and CDR2 are MRHNA and SNTAGT. The CDR3 DNA reads TGTGCCAGCAGCCCTACGGACTACTCGGATACGCAGTATTTT. Residues: CASSPTDYSDTQYF.

The chain recombines TRBV6-5 with TRBJ1-5, with no clear D. Germline CDR1 is MNHEY and CDR2 is SVGAGI. V dropped 9 bases and J dropped 0 bases, with 9 bases sitting between them. The CDR3 is 13 residues long. The CDR3 spells CASLANSNQPQHF. CDR3 DNA: TGTGCCAGTCTTGCTAATAGCAATCAGCCCCAGCATTTT.

V and J are TRBV30 and TRBJ1-1; 7 bases match TRBD1. J gave up 0 bases and V 0 bases, and 10 bases lay outside the gene matches. Germline V gene data show CDR1 as GTSNPN and CDR2 as SVGIG (reference sequence). CDR3 length equals 17 residues. CDR3 in amino acids: CAWSVRRQGGMNTEAFF. For the CDR3, the DNA is TGTGCCTGGAGTGTACGTCGGCAGGGGGGCATGAACACTGAAGCTTTCTTT.

J is TRBJ1-6 and V is TRBV7-2; D remains ambiguous. This CDR3 spans 14 amino acids. The germline V gene has CDR1 SGHTA and CDR2 FQGNSA. V was pared by 5 bases and J by 6 bases, with 11 bases between. CDR3 in DNA: TGTGCCAGCAGCCTGTTGCGGTCTAATTCACCCCTCCACTTT. Protein: CASSLLRSNSPLHF.

The chain recombines TRBV24-1 with TRBJ2-1; 10 nucleotides line up with TRBD2. The germline CDR1 and CDR2 sequences are KGHDR and SFDVKD. V trimming: 4 bases; J trimming: 9 bases; junction bases outside the gene matches: 14. This CDR3 region has 17 residues. CDR3 amino acids: CATSEETSGVGLGEQFF. As DNA, the CDR3 is TGTGCCACCAGTGAAGAAACTAGCGGGGTAGGACTTGGTGAGCAGTTCTTC.